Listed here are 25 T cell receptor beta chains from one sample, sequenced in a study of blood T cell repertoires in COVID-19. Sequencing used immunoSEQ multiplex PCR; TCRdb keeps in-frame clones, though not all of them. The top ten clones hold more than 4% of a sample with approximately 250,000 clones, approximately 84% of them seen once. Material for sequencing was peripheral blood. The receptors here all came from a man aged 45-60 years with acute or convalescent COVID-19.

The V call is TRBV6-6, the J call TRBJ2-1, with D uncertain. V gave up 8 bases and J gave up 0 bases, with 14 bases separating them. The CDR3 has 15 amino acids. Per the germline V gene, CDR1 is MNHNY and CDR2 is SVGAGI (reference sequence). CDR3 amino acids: CASYKPRSSYNEQFF. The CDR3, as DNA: TGTGCCAGCTATAAGCCGAGAAGCTCCTACAATGAGCAGTTCTTC.

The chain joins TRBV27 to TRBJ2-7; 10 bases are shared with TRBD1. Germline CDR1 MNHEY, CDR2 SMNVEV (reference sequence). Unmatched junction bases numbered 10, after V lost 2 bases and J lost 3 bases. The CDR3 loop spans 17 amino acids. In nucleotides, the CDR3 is TGTGCCAGCAGTTTAAAAGGTTTCGGACAGGGGGACTACGAGCAGTACTTC. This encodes CASSLKGFGQGDYEQYF.

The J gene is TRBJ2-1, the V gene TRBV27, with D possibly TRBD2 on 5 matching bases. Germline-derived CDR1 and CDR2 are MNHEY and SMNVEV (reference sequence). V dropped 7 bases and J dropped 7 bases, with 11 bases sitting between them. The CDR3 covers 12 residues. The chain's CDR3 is CASINTGNEQFF. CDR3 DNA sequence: TGTGCCAGCATCAACACGGGAAATGAGCAGTTCTTC.

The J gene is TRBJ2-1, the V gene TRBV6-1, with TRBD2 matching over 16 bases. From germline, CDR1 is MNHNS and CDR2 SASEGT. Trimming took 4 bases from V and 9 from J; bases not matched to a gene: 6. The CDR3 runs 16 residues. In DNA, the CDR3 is TGTGCCAGCAGTGTGGGACTAGCGGGAGGGTACGGTGAGCAGTTCTTC. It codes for CASSVGLAGGYGEQFF.

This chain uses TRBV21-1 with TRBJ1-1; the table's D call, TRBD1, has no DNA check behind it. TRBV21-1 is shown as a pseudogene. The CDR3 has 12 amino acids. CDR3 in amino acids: CASSTRQSKAFF. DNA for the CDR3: TGTGCCAGCAGCACCCGACAGTCTAAAGCTTTCTTT.

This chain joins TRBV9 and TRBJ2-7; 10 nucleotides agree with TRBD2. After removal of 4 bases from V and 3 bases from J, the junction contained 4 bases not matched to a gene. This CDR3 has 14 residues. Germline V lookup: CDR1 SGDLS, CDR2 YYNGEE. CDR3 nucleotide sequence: TGTGCCAGCAGCCGATCTAGCGGGGGCTACGAGCAGTACTTC. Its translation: CASSRSSGGYEQYF.

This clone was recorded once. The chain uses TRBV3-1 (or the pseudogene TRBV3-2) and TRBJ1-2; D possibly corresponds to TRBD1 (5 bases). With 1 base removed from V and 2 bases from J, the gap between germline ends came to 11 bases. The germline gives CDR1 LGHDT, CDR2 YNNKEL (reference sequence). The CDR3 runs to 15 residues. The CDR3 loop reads CASSQVPRGNYGYTF. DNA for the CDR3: TGTGCCAGCAGCCAAGTCCCTAGGGGCAACTATGGCTACACCTTC.

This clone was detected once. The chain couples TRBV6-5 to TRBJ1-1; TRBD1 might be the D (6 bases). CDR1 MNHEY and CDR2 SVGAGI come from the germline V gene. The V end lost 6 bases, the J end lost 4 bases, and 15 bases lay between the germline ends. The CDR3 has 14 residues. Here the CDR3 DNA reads TGTGCCAGCAGAAAACAGGGATCAGGCACTGAAGCTTTCTTT. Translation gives CASRKQGSGTEAFF.

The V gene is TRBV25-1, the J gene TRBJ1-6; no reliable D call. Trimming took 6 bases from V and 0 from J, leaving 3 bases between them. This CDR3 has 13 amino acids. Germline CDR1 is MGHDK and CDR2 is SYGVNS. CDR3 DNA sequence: TGTGCCAGCAGCGGCTCCTATAATTCACCCCTCCACTTT. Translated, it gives CASSGSYNSPLHF.

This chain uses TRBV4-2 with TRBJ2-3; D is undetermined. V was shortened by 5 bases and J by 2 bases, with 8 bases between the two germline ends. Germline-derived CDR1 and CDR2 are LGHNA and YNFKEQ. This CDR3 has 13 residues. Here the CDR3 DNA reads TGTGCCAGCAGCGGCACAGCCACAGATACGCAGTATTTT. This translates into CASSGTATDTQYF.

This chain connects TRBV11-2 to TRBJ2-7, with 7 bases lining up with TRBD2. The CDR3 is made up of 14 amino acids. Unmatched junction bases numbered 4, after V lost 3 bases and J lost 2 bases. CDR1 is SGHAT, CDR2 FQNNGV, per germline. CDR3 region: CASSFGGRAYEQYF. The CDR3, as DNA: TGTGCCAGCAGCTTTGGAGGGAGGGCCTACGAGCAGTACTTC.

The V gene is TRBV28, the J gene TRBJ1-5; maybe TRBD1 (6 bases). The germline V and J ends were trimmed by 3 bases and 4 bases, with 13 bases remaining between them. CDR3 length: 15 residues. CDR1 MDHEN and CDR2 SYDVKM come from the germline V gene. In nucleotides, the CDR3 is TGTGCCAGCAGTTTGTACCGGGACACAAATCAGCCCCAGCATTTT. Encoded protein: CASSLYRDTNQPQHF. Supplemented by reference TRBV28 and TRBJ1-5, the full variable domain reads DVKVTQSSRYLVKRTGEKVFLECVQDMDHENMFWYRQDPGLGLRLIYFSYDVKMKEKGDIPEGYSVSREKKERFSLILESASTNQTSMYLCASSLYRDTNQPQHFGDGTRLSIL.

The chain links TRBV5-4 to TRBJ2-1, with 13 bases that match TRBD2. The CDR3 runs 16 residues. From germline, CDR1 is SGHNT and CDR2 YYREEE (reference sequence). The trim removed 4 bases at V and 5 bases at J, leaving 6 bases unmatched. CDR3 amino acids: CASSLRLAGGNNEQFF. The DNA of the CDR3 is TGTGCCAGCAGCCTGAGACTAGCGGGAGGCAACAATGAGCAGTTCTTC.

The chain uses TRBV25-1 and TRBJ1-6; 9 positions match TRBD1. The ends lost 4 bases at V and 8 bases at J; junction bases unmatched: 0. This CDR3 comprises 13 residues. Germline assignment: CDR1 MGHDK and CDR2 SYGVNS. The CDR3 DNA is TGTGCCAGCAGTGGGGACAGGGATTCACCCCTCCACTTT. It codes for CASSGDRDSPLHF.

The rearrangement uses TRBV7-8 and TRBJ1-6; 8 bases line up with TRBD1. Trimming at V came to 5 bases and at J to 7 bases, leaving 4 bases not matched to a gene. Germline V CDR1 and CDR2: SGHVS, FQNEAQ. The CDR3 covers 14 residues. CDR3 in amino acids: CASSKDRANSPLHF. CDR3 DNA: TGTGCCAGCAGCAAGGACAGGGCCAATTCACCCCTCCACTTT.

The CDR3 DNA reads as TGTGCCTGGAGTTTCTCGACATTCGAAAAACTGTTTTTT. It codes for CAWSFSTFEKLFF. This rearrangement joins TRBV30 to TRBJ1-4; D is unresolved. The V gene's germline CDR1 is GTSNPN and CDR2 SVGIG (reference sequence). V was clipped by 2 bases and J by 8 bases, with 12 bases between them. The CDR3 is made up of 13 amino acids.

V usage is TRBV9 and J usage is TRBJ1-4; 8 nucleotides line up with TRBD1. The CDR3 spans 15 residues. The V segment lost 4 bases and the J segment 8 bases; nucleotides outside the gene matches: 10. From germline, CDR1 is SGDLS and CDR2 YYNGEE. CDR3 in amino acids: CASSLRGQAMEKLFF. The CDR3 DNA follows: TGTGCCAGCAGCCTTAGGGGACAGGCAATGGAAAAACTGTTTTTT.

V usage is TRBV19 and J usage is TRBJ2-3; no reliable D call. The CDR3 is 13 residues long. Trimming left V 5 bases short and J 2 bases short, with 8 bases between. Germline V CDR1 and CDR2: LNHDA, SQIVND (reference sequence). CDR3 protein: CASSQVVTDTQYF. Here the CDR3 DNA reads TGTGCCAGTAGTCAGGTGGTCACAGATACGCAGTATTTT.

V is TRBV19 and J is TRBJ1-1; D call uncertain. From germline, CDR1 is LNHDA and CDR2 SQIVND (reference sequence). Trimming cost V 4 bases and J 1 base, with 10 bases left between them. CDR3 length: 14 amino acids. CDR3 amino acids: CASSTVRENTEAFF. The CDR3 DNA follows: TGTGCCAGTAGTACTGTACGGGAGAACACTGAAGCTTTCTTT.

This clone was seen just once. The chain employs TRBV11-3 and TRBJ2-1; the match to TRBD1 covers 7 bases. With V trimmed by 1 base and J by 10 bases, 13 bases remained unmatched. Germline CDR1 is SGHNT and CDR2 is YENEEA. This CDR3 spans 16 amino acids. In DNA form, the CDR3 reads TGTGCCAGCAGCTTAGGGGTGGGGACAGCCTCTGGGGAGCAGTTCTTC. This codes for CASSLGVGTASGEQFF.

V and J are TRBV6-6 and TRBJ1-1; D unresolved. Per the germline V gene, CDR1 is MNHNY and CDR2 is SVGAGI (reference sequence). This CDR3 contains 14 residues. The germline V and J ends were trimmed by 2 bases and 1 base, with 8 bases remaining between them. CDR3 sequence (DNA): TGTGCCAGCAGTTACCCAACATCGAACACTGAAGCTTTCTTT. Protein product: CASSYPTSNTEAFF.

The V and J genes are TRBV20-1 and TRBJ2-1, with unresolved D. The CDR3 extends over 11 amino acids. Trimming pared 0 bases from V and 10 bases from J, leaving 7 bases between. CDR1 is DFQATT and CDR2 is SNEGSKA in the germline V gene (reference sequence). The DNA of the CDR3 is TGCAGTGCTAGAGATGTAGTGGAGCAGTTCTTC. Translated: CSARDVVEQFF.

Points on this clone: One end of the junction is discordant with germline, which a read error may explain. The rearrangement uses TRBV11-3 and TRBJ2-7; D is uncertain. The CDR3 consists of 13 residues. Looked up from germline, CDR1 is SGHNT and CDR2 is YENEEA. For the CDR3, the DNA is TGTGCCAGCAGCTTAGATCTATCTTTTGGTATCGATTTC. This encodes CASSLDLSFGIDF.

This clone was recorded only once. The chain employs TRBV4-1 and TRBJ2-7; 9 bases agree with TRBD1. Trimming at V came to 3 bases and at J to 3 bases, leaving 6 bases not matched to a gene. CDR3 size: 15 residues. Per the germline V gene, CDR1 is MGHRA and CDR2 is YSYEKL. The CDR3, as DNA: TGCGCCAGCAGCCAGACCGGGACAGGGCTCTACGAGCAGTACTTC. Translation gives CASSQTGTGLYEQYF.

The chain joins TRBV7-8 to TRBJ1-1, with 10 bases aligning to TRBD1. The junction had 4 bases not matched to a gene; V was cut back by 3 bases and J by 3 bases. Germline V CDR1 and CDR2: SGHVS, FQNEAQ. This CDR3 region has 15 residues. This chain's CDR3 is CASSLQTGGYTEAFF. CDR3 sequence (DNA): TGTGCCAGCAGCTTGCAGACAGGGGGCTACACTGAAGCTTTCTTT.